A single sample gave rise to the 5 T cell receptor beta chains below, sequenced in a study of T cell responses to AZD1222 COVID-19 vaccine. Sequencing was performed with immunoSEQ multiplex PCR; in TCRdb, only in-frame clones are kept and a portion is missing. There are under 200,000 clones in the sample; approximately 90% occur only once, and approximately 4.8% lies in the top ten. The sequenced sample was peripheral blood, obtained on day 0 of AZD1222 vaccination. Receptors were obtained from an adult in good health.

The chain carries TRBV28 and TRBJ1-6, with unresolved D. Trimming stripped 0 bases from V and 10 bases from J, with 4 bases between. From germline, CDR1 is MDHEN and CDR2 SYDVKM. The CDR3 contains 12 residues. The CDR3 region has the DNA TGTGCCAGCAGTTTATGGGGATCACCCCTCCACTTT. It specifies CASSLWGSPLHF.

V and J are TRBV27 and TRBJ1-2, with D perhaps TRBD1 (5 bases). Between the trimmed V and J ends, which lost 2 bases and 1 base, there was a span of 17 bases. CDR1 and CDR2 from the germline V gene are MNHEY and SMNVEV (reference sequence). The CDR3 extends over 17 amino acids. CDR3 sequence (DNA): TGTGCCAGCAGTTTAGCCCTTGGGCAGGGTAATAACTATGGCTACACCTTC. It specifies CASSLALGQGNNYGYTF.

The V and J genes are TRBV5-1 and TRBJ2-4, with TRBD2 identical over 8 bases. The CDR3 is 18 amino acids. J was trimmed by 0 bases and V by 0 bases; bases with no gene match: 8. Looked up from germline, CDR1 is SGHRS and CDR2 is YFSETQ. CDR3: CASSLDGGRPKAKNIQYF. In DNA, the CDR3 is TGCGCCAGCAGCTTGGATGGCGGGAGGCCCAAAGCCAAAAACATTCAGTACTTC.

This chain links TRBV28 with TRBJ2-7; D assignment may be TRBD1 or TRBD2 (5 bases each). The CDR3 extends over 15 amino acids. Trimming removed 8 bases at V and 9 bases at J, with 26 bases between. CDR1 and CDR2 from the germline V gene are MDHEN and SYDVKM. The CDR3 loop is CASSPLGHSEVGQYF. CDR3 nucleotides: TGTGCCAGCTCCCCTCTGGGGCACTCGGAGGTGGGGCAGTACTTC.

The DNA for the CDR3 is TGTGCCAGCAGCTCGCAGGGGGAGGGTTCACCCCTCCACTTT. Encoded protein: CASSSQGEGSPLHF. The V and J genes are TRBV11-2 and TRBJ1-6; TRBD1 agrees at 7 bases. Germline trimming cut 4 bases from V and 9 bases from J; bases unmatched to any gene: 6. The CDR3 extends over 14 amino acids. In germline, CDR1 is SGHAT, CDR2 FQNNGV.